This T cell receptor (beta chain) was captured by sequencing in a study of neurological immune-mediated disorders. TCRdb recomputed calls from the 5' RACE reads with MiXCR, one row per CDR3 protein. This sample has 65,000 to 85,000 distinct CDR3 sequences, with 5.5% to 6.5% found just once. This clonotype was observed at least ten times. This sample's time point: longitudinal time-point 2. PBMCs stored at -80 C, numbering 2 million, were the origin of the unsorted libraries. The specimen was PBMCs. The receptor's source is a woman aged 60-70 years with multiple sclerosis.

The CDR3 DNA is TGCGCCAGCAGCCTGGACAGGGGGACTGAAGCTTTCTTT. This gives the protein CASSLDRGTEAFF. The rearrangement uses TRBV5-1 and TRBJ1-1; TRBD1 aligns across 10 bases. CDR3 length: 13 amino acids. Germline assignment: CDR1 SGHRS and CDR2 YFSETQ. The junction had 2 bases not matched to a gene; V was cut back by 4 bases and J by 5 bases.